Each of the 26 T cell receptor beta chains below was sequenced from the same sample in a study of siplizumab effects on memory and regulatory T cells. Some clones are missing from TCRdb's copy, which holds only in-frame ones; the method was immunoSEQ multiplex PCR. The data contain about 85,000 clones, roughly 94% of them singletons. The sample was CD8+ T cells sorted from blood. These receptors came from a human donor in good health.

V and J are TRBV25-1 and TRBJ1-2; TRBD1 matches 8 bases. This CDR3 comprises 13 residues. V was clipped by 8 bases and J by 4 bases; unmatched bases: 6. Germline V lookup: CDR1 MGHDK, CDR2 SYGVNS. CDR3 loop: CASRQGSGYGYTF. The DNA of the CDR3 is TGTGCCAGCCGACAGGGGAGCGGCTATGGCTACACCTTC.

This rearrangement joins TRBV19 to TRBJ2-3; 8 bases are shared with TRBD2. The CDR3 runs 17 residues. The V and J ends lost 0 bases and 0 bases, in that order; junction bases with no gene match: 5. Germline CDR1 LNHDA, CDR2 SQIVND (reference sequence). The CDR3 sequence: CASSIDAGGRSTDTQYF. CDR3 DNA: TGTGCCAGTAGTATAGATGCGGGAGGCCGGAGCACAGATACGCAGTATTTT.

The chain has TRBV13 and TRBJ1-2; 9 bases line up with TRBD1. The V segment lost 4 bases and the J segment 7 bases; nucleotides outside the gene matches: 7. Germline V lookup: CDR1 PRHDT, CDR2 FYEKMQ (reference sequence). CDR3 length: 14 residues. The CDR3 DNA sequence: TGTGCCAGCAGCTCCGACAGGGGGATTGGTGGCTACACCTTC. It is translated as CASSSDRGIGGYTF.

The chain links TRBV10-2 to TRBJ1-2, with D possibly matching TRBD1 (5 bases). CDR1 and CDR2 (germline): WSHSY, SAAADI. The CDR3 contains 15 residues. Trimming left V 2 bases short and J 2 bases short, with 12 bases between. The CDR3 DNA sequence: TGCGCCAGCAGTGAGCCCGCGGAGGGGAACTATGGCTACACCTTC. This encodes CASSEPAEGNYGYTF.

V usage is TRBV4-1 and J usage is TRBJ2-1, with TRBD2 matching over 8 bases. CDR3 length: 15 amino acids. Germline CDR1 is MGHRA and CDR2 is YSYEKL. V was clipped by 4 bases and J by 4 bases; unmatched bases: 6. CDR3: CASSLAGGEYNEQFF. The CDR3 DNA sequence: TGCGCCAGCAGCCTCGCGGGAGGAGAGTACAATGAGCAGTTCTTC.

This sequence joins TRBV9 and TRBJ1-3; a weak D match, TRBD1 (6 bases). Germline CDR1 SGDLS, CDR2 YYNGEE. The CDR3 has 16 residues. Trimming removed 3 bases from V and 0 bases from J, with 13 bases in between. The CDR3 region is CASSADTGLSGNTIYF. The CDR3 bases are TGTGCCAGCAGCGCGGATACAGGGCTCTCTGGAAACACCATATATTTT.

The chain uses TRBV2 and TRBJ2-2, with 7 bases identical to TRBD1. Germline V CDR1 and CDR2: SNHLY, FYNNEI. J gave up 5 bases and V 8 bases, and 5 bases lay outside the gene matches. This CDR3 contains 13 residues. The CDR3 protein is CASRDSWTGELFF. CDR3 coding DNA: TGTGCCAGCCGGGACAGTTGGACCGGGGAGCTGTTTTTT. Combining the CDR3 with reference TRBV2 and TRBJ2-2 gives the whole variable domain EPEVTQTPSHQVTQMGQEVILRCVPISNHLYFYWYRQILGQKVEFLVSFYNNEISEKSEIFDDQFSVERPDGSNFTLKIRSTKLEDSAMYFCASRDSWTGELFFGEGSRLTVL.

This clone was seen only once. The rearrangement uses TRBV7-6 and TRBJ2-7; no firm D call. V was clipped by 1 base and J by 6 bases, with 13 bases between them. The CDR3 contains 14 residues. CDR1 SGHVS and CDR2 FNYEAQ come from the germline V gene. For the CDR3, the DNA is TGTGCCAGCAGCTTAGGGTTCCGCACAACCGAGCAGTACTTC. It yields the protein CASSLGFRTTEQYF.

The rearrangement joins TRBV7-9 to TRBJ2-1, with 9 positions matching TRBD2. With V trimmed by 4 bases and J by 6 bases, 10 bases remained unmatched. The CDR3 covers 16 residues. CDR1 SEHNR and CDR2 FQNEAQ come from the germline V gene (reference sequence). The CDR3 loop is CASSSKGLAGSNEQFF. The CDR3 bases are TGTGCCAGCAGCTCAAAGGGACTAGCTGGGAGCAATGAGCAGTTCTTC.

The V and J genes are TRBV19 and TRBJ2-3; 9 bases line up with TRBD2. The CDR3 extends over 15 amino acids. Germline CDR1 is LNHDA and CDR2 is SQIVND (reference sequence). Losses at the gene ends were 7 bases for V and 3 bases for J; bases not matched to a gene: 8. This CDR3 is CASTLAGEATDTQYF. As DNA, the CDR3 is TGTGCCAGTACCTTAGCGGGAGAGGCGACAGATACGCAGTATTTT.

V and J are TRBV19 and TRBJ1-2, with 7 bases matching TRBD1. V shed 0 bases and J 3 bases; nucleotides not matched to a gene: 10. The CDR3 contains 17 residues. Germline V gives CDR1 LNHDA, CDR2 SQIVND (reference sequence). The CDR3 coding sequence is TGTGCCAGTAGTATAGACTCAATGACAGGGTATGACTATGGCTACACCTTC. Translating gives CASSIDSMTGYDYGYTF.

This rearrangement joins TRBV7-9 to TRBJ2-7, with D uncertain. Trimming removed 5 bases from V and 0 bases from J, with 11 bases in between. This CDR3 region has 14 residues. The germline V gene encodes CDR1 SEHNR and CDR2 FQNEAQ (reference sequence). CDR3 in DNA: TGTGCCAGCAGCCAAGAAATCGCCTCCTACGAGCAGTACTTC. It is translated as CASSQEIASYEQYF.

This clone occurred a few times. The sample carries other DNA sequences with the same CDR3. The chain couples TRBV7-6 to TRBJ1-2, with 10 bases lining up with TRBD1. The trim removed 5 bases at V and 3 bases at J, leaving 3 bases unmatched. The germline V gene encodes CDR1 SGHVS and CDR2 FNYEAQ. CDR3 length: 14 residues. CDR3 protein: CASSPGTGDYGYTF. In DNA form, the CDR3 reads TGTGCCAGCAGCCCCGGGACAGGGGACTATGGCTACACCTTC.

This clone was detected only once. V and J are TRBV19 and TRBJ2-1; D is possibly TRBD2 (6 bases). With 5 bases removed from V and 0 bases from J, the gap between germline ends came to 11 bases. CDR3 length equals 15 residues. Germline lookup yields CDR1 LNHDA and CDR2 SQIVND (reference sequence). The CDR3 protein is CASSPGGSSYNEQFF. The CDR3 bases are TGTGCCAGTAGTCCCGGGGGTAGCTCCTACAATGAGCAGTTCTTC.

The chain links TRBV29-1 to TRBJ2-1; maybe TRBD2 (6 bases). Deletions cut 5 bases from V and 4 bases from J, with 21 bases between. From germline, CDR1 is SQVTM and CDR2 ANQGSEA. The CDR3 is made up of 16 amino acids. CDR3 in amino acids: CSVYLSAGSHYNEQFF. CDR3 DNA: TGCAGCGTTTATCTGTCGGCGGGGTCCCATTACAATGAGCAGTTCTTC.

A single count supports this clone. The chain combines TRBV5-1 with TRBJ2-1, with a possible D match to TRBD2 (6 bases). Trimming took 1 base from V and 6 from J, leaving 14 bases between them. This CDR3 has 15 residues. Germline lookup yields CDR1 SGHRS and CDR2 YFSETQ. CDR3 loop: CASSLNGGISNEQFF. CDR3 coding DNA: TGCGCCAGCAGCTTGAACGGCGGGATCTCCAATGAGCAGTTCTTC.

The chain has TRBV9 and TRBJ2-3; 16 bases map to TRBD2. The CDR3 spans 22 residues. Looked up from germline, CDR1 is SGDLS and CDR2 is YYNGEE. The J segment lost 0 bases and the V segment lost 0 bases, leaving 13 bases of the junction unmatched. CDR3 DNA: TGTGCCAGCAGCGTAGCTACTAGGGGACTAGCGGGAGGGAGCCTAAGCACAGATACGCAGTATTTT. Translating gives CASSVATRGLAGGSLSTDTQYF.

The chain joins TRBV27 to TRBJ1-1; no reliable D call. The germline V and J ends were trimmed by 5 bases and 0 bases, with 13 bases remaining between them. CDR1 is MNHEY and CDR2 is SMNVEV in the germline V gene (reference sequence). The CDR3 is made up of 15 amino acids. Written as DNA, the CDR3 is TGTGCCAGCAGTCCCATTTACGGCATGAACACTGAAGCTTTCTTT. The encoded protein is CASSPIYGMNTEAFF.

The chain carries TRBV6-5 and TRBJ2-5; possible D gene TRBD1, 5 bases. Germline V gene sequence: CDR1 MNHEY, CDR2 SVGAGI. The CDR3 is 15 amino acids. Deletions cut 0 bases from V and 3 bases from J, with 11 bases between. For the CDR3, the DNA is TGTGCCAGCAGTTACTCGAAAGGGGCGGAAGAGACCCAGTACTTC. As protein: CASSYSKGAEETQYF.

The chain links TRBV5-6 to TRBJ1-1, with unresolved D. With 0 bases removed from V and 5 bases from J, the gap between germline ends came to 11 bases. Germline CDR1 reads SGHDT; CDR2 reads YYEEEE. The CDR3 covers 14 residues. This chain's CDR3 is CASSLGVSQTEAFF. The CDR3 coding sequence is TGTGCCAGCAGCTTGGGAGTCAGCCAAACTGAAGCTTTCTTT. Filled out from reference TRBV5-6 and TRBJ1-1, the complete variable domain reads DAGVTQSPTHLIKTRGQQVTLRCSPKSGHDTVSWYQQALGQGPQFIFQYYEEEERQRGNFPDRFSGHQFPNYSSELNVNALLLGDSALYLCASSLGVSQTEAFFGQGTRLTVV.

V and J are TRBV4-1 and TRBJ2-3, with TRBD2 as a possible D gene (6 bases). CDR3 length: 17 amino acids. Germline V lookup: CDR1 MGHRA, CDR2 YSYEKL. V lost 2 bases, J lost 4 bases, and 19 bases lay in between. In DNA form, the CDR3 reads TGCGCCAGCAGCCAATTAGTGTCGGGAGTCAAGGCAGATACGCAGTATTTT. Protein product: CASSQLVSGVKADTQYF.

V is TRBV18 and J is TRBJ1-1; the D is unclear. CDR1 is KGHSH and CDR2 is LQKENI in the germline V gene. The CDR3 loop spans 15 amino acids. V lost 3 bases and J lost 1, with 12 bases in between. The CDR3 nucleotides read TGTGCCAGCTCACCCATAGGCAGACAGAACACTGAAGCTTTCTTT. Its protein is CASSPIGRQNTEAFF.

The rearrangement joins TRBV5-6 to TRBJ1-2; unclear D gene. V dropped 0 bases and J dropped 4 bases, with 7 bases sitting between them. This CDR3 has 13 residues. Germline CDR1 and CDR2: SGHDT and YYEEEE. CDR3 nucleotide sequence: TGTGCCAGCAGCTTGGGGCGACTCTATGGCTACACCTTC. This sequence encodes CASSLGRLYGYTF.

The V call is TRBV19, the J call TRBJ2-7; tentatively, D is TRBD1 (6 bases). V shed 3 bases and J shed 3 bases, with 9 bases lying between them. The germline CDR1 and CDR2 sequences are LNHDA and SQIVND (reference sequence). The CDR3 totals 13 residues. CDR3 DNA sequence: TGTGCCAGTAGTATCCGGACAGACTACGAGCAGTACTTC. This encodes CASSIRTDYEQYF.

The J gene is TRBJ2-5, the V gene TRBV21-1; whether TRBD2, the table's D call, matches the DNA was not checked. TRBV21-1 is assigned pseudogene status. This CDR3 contains 21 residues. DNA for the CDR3: TGTGCCAGCAGCAAATTAGTAGGACTAGCGGGAGTGTCAAGGGGGTTCGAGACCCAGTACTTC. This translates into CASSKLVGLAGVSRGFETQYF.

Only one count was recorded for this clone. The chain combines TRBV2 with TRBJ1-5, with 9 positions matching TRBD1. The CDR3 spans 18 residues. CDR1 is SNHLY, CDR2 FYNNEI, per germline. The V gene end was trimmed by 6 bases and the J gene end by 0 bases; junction bases not matched to a gene: 12. DNA of the CDR3: TGTGCCAGCAGCTTCGTTCGGGACAGGGCAAATAGCAATCAGCCCCAGCATTTT. Its translation is CASSFVRDRANSNQPQHF. Looking up the rest from reference TRBV2 and TRBJ1-5 gives the full variable domain: EPEVTQTPSHQVTQMGQEVILRCVPISNHLYFYWYRQILGQKVEFLVSFYNNEISEKSEIFDDQFSVERPDGSNFTLKIRSTKLEDSAMYFCASSFVRDRANSNQPQHFGDGTRLSIL.